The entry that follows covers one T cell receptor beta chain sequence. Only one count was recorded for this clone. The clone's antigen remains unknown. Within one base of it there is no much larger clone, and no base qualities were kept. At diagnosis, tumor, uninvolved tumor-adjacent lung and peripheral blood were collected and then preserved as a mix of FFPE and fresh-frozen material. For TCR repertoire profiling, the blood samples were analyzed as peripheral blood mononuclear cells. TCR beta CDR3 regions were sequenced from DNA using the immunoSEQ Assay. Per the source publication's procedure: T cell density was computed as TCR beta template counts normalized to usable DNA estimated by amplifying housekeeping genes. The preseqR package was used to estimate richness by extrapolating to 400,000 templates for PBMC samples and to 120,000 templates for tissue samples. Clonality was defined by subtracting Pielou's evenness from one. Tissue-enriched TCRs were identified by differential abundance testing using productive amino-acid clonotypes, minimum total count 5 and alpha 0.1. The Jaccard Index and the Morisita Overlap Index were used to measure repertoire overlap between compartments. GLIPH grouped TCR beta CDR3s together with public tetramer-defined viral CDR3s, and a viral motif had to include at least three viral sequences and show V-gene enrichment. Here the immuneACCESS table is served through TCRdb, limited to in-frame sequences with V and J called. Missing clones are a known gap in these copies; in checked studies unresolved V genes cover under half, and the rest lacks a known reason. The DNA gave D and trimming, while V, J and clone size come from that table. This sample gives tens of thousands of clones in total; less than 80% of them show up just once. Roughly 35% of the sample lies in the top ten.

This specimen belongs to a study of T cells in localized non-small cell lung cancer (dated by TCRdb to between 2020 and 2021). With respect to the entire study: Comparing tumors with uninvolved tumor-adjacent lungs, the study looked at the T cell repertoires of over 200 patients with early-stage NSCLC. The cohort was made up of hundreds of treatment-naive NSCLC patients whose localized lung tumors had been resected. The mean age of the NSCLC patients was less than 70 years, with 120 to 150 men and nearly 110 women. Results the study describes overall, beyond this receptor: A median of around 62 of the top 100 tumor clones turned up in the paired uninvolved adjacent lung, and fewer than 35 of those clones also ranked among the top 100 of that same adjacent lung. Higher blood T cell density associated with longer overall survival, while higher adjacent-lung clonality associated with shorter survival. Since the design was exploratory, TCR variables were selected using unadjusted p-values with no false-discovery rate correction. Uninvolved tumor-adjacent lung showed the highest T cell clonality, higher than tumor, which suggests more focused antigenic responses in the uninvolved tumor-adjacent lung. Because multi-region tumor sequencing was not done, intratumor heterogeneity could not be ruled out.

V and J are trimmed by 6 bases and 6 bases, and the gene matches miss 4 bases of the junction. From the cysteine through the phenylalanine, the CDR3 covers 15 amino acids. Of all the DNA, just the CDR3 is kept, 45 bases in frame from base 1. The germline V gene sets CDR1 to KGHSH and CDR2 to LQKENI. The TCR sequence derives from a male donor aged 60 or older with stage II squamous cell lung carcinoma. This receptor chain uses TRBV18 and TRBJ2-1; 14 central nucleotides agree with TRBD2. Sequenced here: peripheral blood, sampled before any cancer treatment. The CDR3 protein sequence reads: CASSPTSGGANEQFF. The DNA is TGTGCCAGCTCGCCGACTAGCGGGGGGGCCAATGAGCAGTTCTTC.